A single sample gave rise to the 31 T cell receptor beta chains below, sequenced in a study of CD8 T cells in Susac syndrome. Reverse transcription of about 0.5 to 1 ug RNA used random hexamers. TCRdb itself ran the immunoSEQ multiplex PCR reads through MiXCR, one entry per CDR3 protein. The sample has under 150,000 distinct CDR3 sequences; under 97% are singletons. The sample consisted of CD4+ T cells from PBMCs. These receptors all stem from a human donor with Susac syndrome.

This clonotype was seen only once. The chain carries TRBV29-1 and TRBJ2-4, with TRBD2 matching 9 bases. V gave up 7 bases and J gave up 6 bases; unmatched junction bases: 10. From germline, CDR1 is SQVTM and CDR2 ANQGSEA. This CDR3 comprises 14 residues. The CDR3 here is CSALAGEFGNIQYF. DNA of the CDR3: TGCAGCGCTTTAGCGGGAGAATTTGGAAACATTCAGTACTTC.

The V gene is TRBV23-1, the J gene TRBJ2-1; the D call may be TRBD1 or TRBD2 (7 bases each). TRBV23-1 is identified as an open reading frame with a role that is uncertain. V shed 7 bases and J shed 10 bases, with 14 bases lying between them. CDR3 length: 12 amino acids. CDR3 residues: CASTARGGEQFF. The CDR3 DNA is TGCGCCAGCACCGCCAGGGGGGGCGAGCAGTTCTTC.

This rearrangement joins TRBV11-2 to TRBJ1-5; maybe TRBD1 (5 bases). The CDR3 consists of 15 residues. The germline V gene has CDR1 SGHAT and CDR2 FQNNGV. V was clipped by 5 bases and J by 3 bases, with 14 bases between them. DNA of the CDR3: TGTGCCAGCAGCGAGCAGGCAGGGTCCAATCAGCCCCAGCATTTT. Its protein product is CASSEQAGSNQPQHF.

This rearrangement joins TRBV20-1 to TRBJ2-4, with TRBD2 identical over 11 bases. Unmatched junction bases numbered 7, after V lost 3 bases and J lost 6 bases. This CDR3 is built from 15 residues. Germline CDR1 reads DFQATT; CDR2 reads SNEGSKA (reference sequence). CDR3 bases: TGCAGTGCTAGTAGACTAGCGGGACTCGGAAACATTCAGTACTTC. Encoded protein: CSASRLAGLGNIQYF.

The DNA for the CDR3 is TGTGCCAGCAGCGGTCTGAGTGGCGGGAGGGCCAATGAGCAGTTCTTC. It encodes CASSGLSGGRANEQFF. J is TRBJ2-1 and V is TRBV25-1, with 9 bases matching TRBD2. V was pared by 6 bases and J by 6 bases, with 12 bases of the junction left unmatched. Germline V gene sequence: CDR1 MGHDK, CDR2 SYGVNS. This CDR3 is built from 16 residues. Filled out from reference TRBV25-1 and TRBJ2-1, the complete variable domain reads EADIYQTPRYLVIGTGKKITLECSQTMGHDKMYWYQQDPGMELHLIHYSYGVNSTEKGDLSSESTVSRIRTEHFPLTLESARPSHTSQYLCASSGLSGGRANEQFFGPGTRLTVL.

The chain uses TRBV25-1 and TRBJ1-1; possible D gene TRBD1, 6 bases. Germline lookup yields CDR1 MGHDK and CDR2 SYGVNS. Deletions cut 3 bases from V and 10 bases from J, with 15 bases between. CDR3 size: 13 residues. CDR3 residues: CASSDDTGRIAFF. CDR3 DNA: TGTGCCAGCAGTGATGATACAGGGCGGATAGCTTTCTTT.

The chain carries TRBV29-1 and TRBJ2-3; perhaps TRBD1 as D (5 bases). CDR1 SQVTM and CDR2 ANQGSEA come from the germline V gene. CDR3 length: 14 residues. V dropped 6 bases and J dropped 5 bases, with 18 bases sitting between them. The CDR3 DNA is TGCAGCGTCCGAACCAGGGTTGAGATAGATACGCAGTATTTT. Protein: CSVRTRVEIDTQYF.

The chain is built from TRBV2 and TRBJ2-3; D call uncertain. Germline CDR1 SNHLY, CDR2 FYNNEI. V dropped 6 bases and J dropped 0 bases, with 10 bases sitting between them. The CDR3 spans 14 residues. For the CDR3, the DNA is TGTGCCAGCAGCTATGGGATAAGCACAGATACGCAGTATTTT. Translating gives CASSYGISTDTQYF.

The chain employs TRBV20-1 and TRBJ2-3; no definite D call. The length of the CDR3 is 15 residues. The germline V gene encodes CDR1 DFQATT and CDR2 SNEGSKA (reference sequence). Deletions cut 6 bases from V and 0 bases from J, with 16 bases between. CDR3 bases: TGCAGTGCCAAGGCGGCATTCCTTAGCACAGATACGCAGTATTTT. This gives the protein CSAKAAFLSTDTQYF.

This chain connects TRBV13 to TRBJ2-3, with 7 positions matching TRBD2. V gave up 5 bases and J gave up 6 bases; unmatched junction bases: 14. Germline values: CDR1 PRHDT, CDR2 FYEKMQ (reference sequence). There are 16 residues in the CDR3. In DNA form, the CDR3 reads TGTGCCAGCAGCCATTCAGCGGGGCACGTTGGGGATACGCAGTATTTT. Protein sequence: CASSHSAGHVGDTQYF.

The chain joins TRBV15 to TRBJ2-1; 9 bases align to TRBD1. The CDR3 spans 17 residues. The J segment lost 10 bases and the V segment lost 1 base, leaving 14 bases of the junction unmatched. Looked up from germline, CDR1 is LNHNV and CDR2 is YYDKDF (reference sequence). The CDR3 region is CATSRGYPGQGIYEQFF. The CDR3 bases are TGTGCCACCAGCAGAGGGTATCCGGGACAGGGAATTTACGAGCAGTTCTTC.

The V call is TRBV12-3 or TRBV12-4, the J call TRBJ1-5, with 7 bases fitting TRBD1. The CDR3 is made up of 14 amino acids. J lost 3 bases, V lost 5 bases, and 4 bases had no gene match. The CDR3 DNA reads TGTGCCAGCAGTCCGGGACAGTTCAATCAGCCCCAGCATTTT. Its translation: CASSPGQFNQPQHF.

This clonotype was observed a single time. V and J are TRBV19 and TRBJ2-3, with D perhaps matching TRBD1 (7 bases). CDR1 and CDR2 (germline): LNHDA, SQIVND (reference sequence). The CDR3 extends over 15 amino acids. The ends were cut back, 4 bases at V and 3 bases at J, with 14 bases in the middle. The chain's CDR3 is CASSRGDSLTDTQYF. CDR3 coding DNA: TGTGCCAGTAGTAGGGGGGACAGCCTTACAGATACGCAGTATTTT.

The J gene is TRBJ2-1, the V gene TRBV2; no clear D. The germline gives CDR1 SNHLY, CDR2 FYNNEI. The CDR3 contains 12 residues. The germline V and J ends were trimmed by 10 bases and 7 bases, with 14 bases remaining between them. The CDR3 spells CATSPRRNEQFF. For the CDR3, the DNA is TGTGCCACCAGCCCCCGAAGGAATGAGCAGTTCTTC.

As to this clonotype: At one end, the junction sequence differs from germline, possibly due to a read error. The gene calls are TRBV9 and TRBJ2-2, with 9 bases matching TRBD2. CDR1 is SGDLS and CDR2 is YYNGEE in the germline V gene. The CDR3 is made up of 16 amino acids. CDR3 DNA sequence: TGTGCCAGCAGCGTAGTCGCGGGGGGGAACACCCGGGAGCTGTTTTTT. Its protein is CASSVVAGGNTRELFF.

The CDR3 DNA sequence: TGTGCCAGCAGTTTTACCGGGGGCAGGAATGAGCAGTTCTTC. As protein: CASSFTGGRNEQFF. This chain connects TRBV12-3 or TRBV12-4 to TRBJ2-1; D might be TRBD1 or TRBD2, each matching 6 bases. The CDR3 contains 14 residues. Between the trimmed V and J ends, which lost 3 bases and 7 bases, there was a span of 13 bases.

This chain links TRBV12-3 or TRBV12-4 with TRBJ1-1; D gene uncertain. V was cut by 6 bases and J by 0 bases, with 8 bases left in between. The CDR3 contains 13 residues. The CDR3 sequence: CASSTALNTEAFF. CDR3 sequence (DNA): TGTGCCAGCAGCACAGCATTGAACACTGAAGCTTTCTTT.

This chain links TRBV4-1 with TRBJ1-3, with 8 bases matching TRBD1. The germline V gene encodes CDR1 MGHRA and CDR2 YSYEKL. The CDR3 extends over 17 amino acids. After removal of 0 bases from V and 2 bases from J, the junction contained 6 bases not matched to a gene. CDR3 bases: TGCGCCAGCAGCCAAGAACGAACGACAGGGGCTGGAAACACCATATATTTT. It specifies CASSQERTTGAGNTIYF.

V gene TRBV29-1 combines with J gene TRBJ2-3; D unclear. The ends were cut back, 2 bases at V and 7 bases at J, with 7 bases in the middle. Germline V gene sequence: CDR1 SQVTM, CDR2 ANQGSEA. This CDR3 is 11 amino acids long. This CDR3 is CSVEMMNTQYF. The CDR3 bases are TGCAGCGTTGAAATGATGAATACGCAGTATTTT.

This chain connects TRBV5-1 to TRBJ2-3; the D gene is possibly TRBD2 (6 bases). CDR1 and CDR2 (germline): SGHRS, YFSETQ. The CDR3 sequence is 14 residues long. V dropped 9 bases and J dropped 0 bases, with 14 bases sitting between them. The CDR3 is CATNTGTSTDTQYF. CDR3 bases: TGCGCCACCAACACCGGGACTAGCACAGATACGCAGTATTTT.

This clonotype appeared once. The chain has TRBV9 and TRBJ2-5, with 7 bases lining up with TRBD2. Unmatched junction bases numbered 12, after V lost 0 bases and J lost 4 bases. Per the germline V gene, CDR1 is SGDLS and CDR2 is YYNGEE. The CDR3 loop spans 17 amino acids. The CDR3 region is CASSVASRTSGGETQYF. The CDR3, as DNA: TGTGCCAGCAGCGTAGCTAGTAGGACCTCGGGAGGAGAGACCCAGTACTTC.

V is TRBV20-1 and J is TRBJ2-6; tentatively, D is TRBD1 (7 bases). Germline assignment: CDR1 DFQATT and CDR2 SNEGSKA (reference sequence). This CDR3 region has 17 residues. With 3 bases removed from V and 0 bases from J, the gap between germline ends came to 15 bases. The CDR3 sequence: CSASGGTVFSGANVLTF. CDR3 DNA sequence: TGCAGTGCTAGCGGAGGGACAGTGTTCTCTGGGGCCAACGTCCTGACTTTC.

V usage is TRBV12-3 or TRBV12-4 and J usage is TRBJ2-6, with D perhaps TRBD1 (5 bases). The CDR3 contains 15 residues. Deletions cut 2 bases from V and 1 base from J, with 6 bases between. The DNA for the CDR3 is TGTGCCAGCAGTTTACGACAGTCTGGGGCCAACGTCCTGACTTTC. Its translation: CASSLRQSGANVLTF.

The chain couples TRBV6-5 to TRBJ1-6; 11 bases agree with TRBD1. Trimming removed 6 bases from V and 9 bases from J; junction bases left unmatched: 4. Germline CDR1 and CDR2: MNHEY and SVGAGI. The CDR3 has 14 residues. The CDR3 DNA follows: TGTGCCAGCAGGGGACAGGGGGGGAGTTCACCCCTCCACTTT. Translated: CASRGQGGSSPLHF.

This chain joins TRBV12-3 or TRBV12-4 and TRBJ2-7; 10 bases match TRBD2. This CDR3 is 15 amino acids long. V dropped 3 bases and J dropped 4; count of bases not matched to a gene: 6. The CDR3: CASSLASGGRYEQYF. In DNA form, the CDR3 reads TGTGCCAGCAGTTTGGCTAGCGGGGGTAGATACGAGCAGTACTTC.

This clonotype showed up just a few times. The chain employs TRBV20-1 and TRBJ2-5; D uncertain. This CDR3 contains 11 residues. Germline loops: CDR1 DFQATT, CDR2 SNEGSKA (reference sequence). V lost 2 bases and J 2 bases, leaving 3 bases between the germline ends. The CDR3 is CSARQQETQYF. The CDR3 region has the DNA TGCAGTGCTAGACAGCAAGAGACCCAGTACTTC.

This clonotype was detected only once. The chain carries TRBV29-1 and TRBJ2-4; no reliable D call. This CDR3 region has 11 residues. Trimming left V 7 bases short and J 8 bases short, with 12 bases between. Germline V gives CDR1 SQVTM, CDR2 ANQGSEA. The CDR3 DNA follows: TGCAGCGCCGGGCCTGAGGACATTCAGTACTTC. This sequence encodes CSAGPEDIQYF.

This chain joins TRBV28 and TRBJ1-1; D gene unclear. V lost 2 bases and J 0 bases, leaving 4 bases between the germline ends. The germline V gene encodes CDR1 MDHEN and CDR2 SYDVKM. This CDR3 has 13 amino acids. The DNA for the CDR3 is TGTGCCAGCAGTTTACAAGTGAACACTGAAGCTTTCTTT. This gives the protein CASSLQVNTEAFF. The complete variable domain, with remaining parts taken from reference TRBV28 and TRBJ1-1, reads DVKVTQSSRYLVKRTGEKVFLECVQDMDHENMFWYRQDPGLGLRLIYFSYDVKMKEKGDIPEGYSVSREKKERFSLILESASTNQTSMYLCASSLQVNTEAFFGQGTRLTVV.

This clonotype was seen just once. The chain links TRBV5-1 to TRBJ1-4; D is possibly TRBD1 (6 bases). Between the trimmed V and J ends, which lost 4 bases and 8 bases, there was a span of 21 bases. This CDR3 is 16 amino acids long. The germline V gene has CDR1 SGHRS and CDR2 YFSETQ. CDR3 in amino acids: CASSAQGTGSFEKLFF. In DNA, the CDR3 is TGCGCCAGCAGCGCGCAGGGGACGGGATCCTTCGAAAAACTGTTTTTT.

This clonotype was seen once. The chain joins TRBV28 to TRBJ1-3; D is unresolved. The CDR3 is 12 amino acids. Germline V CDR1 and CDR2: MDHEN, SYDVKM. V gave up 8 bases and J gave up 3 bases, with 8 bases separating them. The CDR3 loop is CASGGFGNTIYF. CDR3 sequence (DNA): TGTGCCAGCGGCGGGTTTGGAAACACCATATATTTT.

This rearrangement joins TRBV7-9 to TRBJ1-1, with TRBD1 identical over 9 bases. Looked up from germline, CDR1 is SEHNR and CDR2 is FQNEAQ (reference sequence). The CDR3 is made up of 14 amino acids. V trimming: 5 bases; J trimming: 8 bases; junction bases outside the gene matches: 9. The CDR3 bases are TGTGCCAGCAGCCCAGTCTGGGGGACAGGGGAAGCTTTCTTT. Amino acid sequence: CASSPVWGTGEAFF.